The rows below give T cell receptor beta chains drawn from one sample of a study of blood T cell repertoires in COVID-19. TCRdb keeps only in-frame clones here, not all; method: immunoSEQ multiplex PCR. The sample yields about 140,000 clones, approximately 80% seen once. The material sequenced was PBMCs or T cells enriched from blood (not recorded which). These receptors all stem from a woman aged 18-30 years who had been exposed to COVID-19. The CDR3 runs from the conserved cysteine through the conserved F or W. A D gene is named only where the DNA matches it firmly. A clone size is listed for some rows: how often the clone was seen (once, few, many), or a class if it is expanded.

abundance | d_gene | j_gene | v_gene | CDR3aa | CDR3nt
- | - | TRBJ2-4 | TRBV5-1 | CASSLGGNIQYF | TGCGCCAGCAGCCTGGGGGGCAACATTCAGTACTTC
- | - | TRBJ1-2 | TRBV4-1 | CASSQVGRVHDGYTF | TGCGCCAGCAGCCAAGTTGGCAGGGTGCACGATGGCTACACCTTC
- | TRBD1 | TRBJ2-1 | TRBV7-3 | CASSPDRGMLGFNEQFF | TGTGCCAGCAGCCCGGACAGGGGGATGCTCGGTTTCAATGAGCAGTTCTTC
- | - | TRBJ2-1 | TRBV28 | CASRKFNRATYNEQFF | TGTGCCAGCAGAAAGTTCAACAGGGCCACCTACAATGAGCAGTTCTTC
- | - | TRBJ1-5 | TRBV6-6 | CASSYSNSLQPQHF | TGTGCCAGCAGTTACTCGAACAGCCTTCAGCCCCAGCATTTT
- | TRBD2 | TRBJ2-2 | TRBV4-3 | CASSQDGPLAGANTGELFF | TGCGCCAGCAGCCAAGATGGTCCACTAGCGGGAGCGAACACCGGGGAGCTGTTTTTT
- | - | TRBJ1-3 | TRBV28 | CASSSDIGGVSGNTIYF | TGTGCCAGCAGTAGCGACATCGGCGGGGTGTCTGGAAACACCATATATTTT
- | - | TRBJ2-7 | TRBV7-9 | CASSSTRGAPYEQYF | TGTGCCAGCAGCTCTACCAGGGGAGCACCCTACGAGCAGTACTTC
- | - | TRBJ1-5 | TRBV2 | CASSYSQGAQNQPQHF | TGTGCCAGCAGTTATTCTCAGGGCGCCCAAAATCAGCCCCAGCATTTT
once | - | TRBJ2-7 | TRBV28 | CASSLVVGDEQYF | TGTGCCAGCAGTTTAGTGGTAGGGGACGAGCAGTACTTC
- | TRBD1 | TRBJ1-2 | TRBV5-1 | CASSWTGTGGAGYGYTF | TGCGCCAGCAGCTGGACCGGGACAGGGGGCGCCGGCTATGGCTACACCTTC
- | TRBD1 | TRBJ1-4 | TRBV30 | CAWSRAGGNTNEKLFF | TGTGCCTGGAGTAGGGCAGGGGGAAATACTAATGAAAAACTGTTTTTT
- | TRBD1 | TRBJ1-2 | TRBV14 | CASSRQGQGIYGYTF | TGTGCCAGCAGCCGACAGGGACAAGGCATATATGGCTACACCTTC
few | - | TRBJ1-4 | TRBV30 | CAWSVGQGFEKLFF | TGTGCCTGGAGTGTGGGGCAGGGGTTCGAAAAACTGTTTTTT
- | TRBD1 | TRBJ2-7 | TRBV6-5 | CASSPQGAGNYEQYF | TGTGCCAGCAGTCCACAGGGGGCAGGGAACTACGAGCAGTACTTC
- | TRBD2 | TRBJ2-5 | TRBV9 | CASSVGGLAGAGETQYF | TGTGCCAGCAGCGTAGGTGGACTAGCGGGAGCGGGTGAGACCCAGTACTTC
once | TRBD2 | TRBJ2-1 | TRBV6-5 | CATTGGLAVYNEQFF | TGTGCCACCACTGGAGGGCTAGCGGTCTACAATGAGCAGTTCTTC
once | - | TRBJ2-3 | TRBV7-8 | CASSALLAGTGTDTQYF | TGTGCCAGCAGCGCCCTACTGGCGGGAACCGGCACAGATACGCAGTATTTT
few | - | TRBJ2-2 | TRBV7-9 | CASSPDRATGELFF | TGTGCCAGCAGCCCGGACAGAGCAACCGGGGAGCTGTTTTTT
- | - | TRBJ2-1 | TRBV7-8 | CASRHGLTGNEQFF | TGTGCCAGCAGACACGGACTGACGGGCAATGAGCAGTTCTTC
- | - | TRBJ1-1 | TRBV7-9 | CASSLAWAGGDTEAFF | TGTGCCAGCAGCTTAGCCTGGGCGGGAGGGGACACTGAAGCTTTCTTT
- | TRBD2 | TRBJ2-2 | TRBV9 | CASSVEGTSSTGELFF | TGTGCCAGCAGCGTAGAAGGGACTAGCAGTACCGGGGAGCTGTTTTTT
- | TRBD1 | TRBJ1-2 | TRBV5-8 | CASSLPTGPNYGYTF | TGTGCCAGCAGCTTACCGACAGGGCCCAACTATGGCTACACCTTC
- | TRBD2 | TRBJ2-2 | TRBV28 | CASSSGLAGAALTGELFF | TGTGCCAGCAGTTCCGGACTAGCGGGAGCCGCCTTAACCGGGGAGCTGTTTTTT
- | - | TRBJ1-1 | TRBV30 | CAWSVGVNTEAFF | TGTGCCTGGAGTGTAGGGGTGAACACTGAAGCTTTCTTT
- | - | TRBJ1-2 | TRBV2 | CASSEDKNYGYTF | TGTGCCAGCAGTGAAGACAAAAACTATGGCTACACCTTC
- | TRBD1 | TRBJ2-7 | TRBV28 | CASRWTGYEQYF | TGTGCCAGCAGGTGGACAGGCTACGAGCAGTACTTC
few | - | TRBJ1-1 | TRBV18 | CASSPVEANTEAFF | TGTGCCAGCTCACCGGTAGAGGCGAACACTGAAGCTTTCTTT
- | TRBD1 | TRBJ2-7 | TRBV27 | CASSLSAPGQGGLYEQYF | TGTGCCAGCAGTTTATCGGCCCCCGGACAGGGGGGCCTCTACGAGCAGTACTTC
- | - | TRBJ1-1 | TRBV5-1 | CASSGGSRTEAFF | TGCGCCAGCAGCGGGGGGTCACGGACTGAAGCTTTCTTT
- | - | TRBJ2-7 | TRBV6-5 | CASRRVEAPSYEQYF | TGTGCCAGCAGGAGAGTAGAGGCCCCCTCCTACGAGCAGTACTTC
once | TRBD1 | TRBJ1-1 | TRBV7-2 | CASSLRTGNTEAFF | TGTGCCAGCAGCTTAAGGACAGGGAACACTGAAGCTTTCTTT
few | - | TRBJ1-1 | TRBV18 | CASSPDSDRLGEAFF | TGTGCCAGCTCACCGGATAGTGACAGGCTTGGAGAAGCTTTCTTT
- | TRBD1 | TRBJ1-1 | TRBV25-1 | CASSAGQLNTEAFF | TGTGCCAGCAGTGCGGGACAGCTTAACACTGAAGCTTTCTTT
- | TRBD1 | TRBJ2-5 | TRBV18 | CASSPRTGGQETQYF | TGTGCCAGCTCACCGAGGACAGGGGGGCAAGAGACCCAGTACTTC
- | TRBD1 | TRBJ2-6 | TRBV6-1 | CASSEQGQGFSGANVLTF | TGTGCCAGCAGTGAACAAGGACAGGGGTTCTCTGGGGCCAACGTCCTGACTTTC
- | - | TRBJ1-1 | TRBV5-1 | CASSLDLGHQTTAFF | TGCGCCAGCAGCTTGGATTTGGGACACCAGACTACAGCTTTCTTT
- | TRBD2 | TRBJ2-3 | TRBV13 | CASSFFRGLAVTDTQYF | TGTGCCAGCAGCTTTTTTCGGGGACTAGCGGTCACAGATACGCAGTATTTT
- | TRBD2 | TRBJ2-3 | TRBV30 | CAWTLTMAGADTQYF | TGTGCCTGGACCCTGACTATGGCGGGAGCTGATACGCAGTATTTT
- | TRBD2 | TRBJ2-1 | TRBV7-3 | CASSPGTSVSEQFF | TGTGCCAGCAGCCCCGGGACTAGCGTTAGTGAGCAGTTCTTC
- | TRBD1 | TRBJ1-2 | TRBV6-1 | CASSEYRGAYGYTF | TGTGCCAGCAGTGAGTACAGGGGCGCCTATGGCTACACCTTC
- | TRBD1 | TRBJ1-3 | TRBV9 | CANSGDTGGPSGNTIYF | TGTGCCAACAGCGGAGACACAGGGGGGCCCTCTGGAAACACCATATATTTT
few | TRBD2 | TRBJ2-7 | TRBV23-1 | CASSQSRRGAGGPEEQYF | TGCGCCAGCAGTCAATCCCGTCGAGGAGCGGGAGGGCCTGAGGAGCAGTACTTC
- | - | TRBJ2-7 | TRBV30 | CAWSRGSYEQYF | TGTGCCTGGAGTCGGGGTTCCTACGAGCAGTACTTC
- | TRBD1 | TRBJ2-1 | TRBV4-1 | CASASWDRVSPNEQFF | TGCGCCAGCGCTTCCTGGGACAGGGTATCTCCGAATGAGCAGTTCTTC
- | - | TRBJ1-5 | TRBV7-9 | CASSLEQIVPQHF | TGTGCCAGCAGCTTAGAACAGATTGTCCCCCAGCATTTT
- | - | TRBJ1-2 | TRBV10-1 | CASAGRRGYTF | TGCGCCAGCGCGGGACGGCGAGGCTACACCTTC
- | TRBD1 | TRBJ1-1 | TRBV11-2 | CASRPTTGAWNTEAFF | TGTGCCAGCAGACCTACGACAGGGGCCTGGAACACTGAAGCTTTCTTT
- | TRBD1 | TRBJ1-2 | TRBV28 | CASIPVDRGRPLYGYTF | TGTGCCAGCATCCCAGTGGACAGGGGCCGACCCCTCTATGGCTACACCTTC
- | - | TRBJ2-7 | TRBV3-1/TRBV3-2 | CASSRTSQGDYEQYF | TGTGCCAGCAGCCGTACTAGCCAAGGAGACTACGAGCAGTACTTC
- | TRBD1 | TRBJ1-5 | TRBV27 | CASRHTTGAVTQPQHF | TGTGCCAGCAGGCATACAACAGGGGCCGTGACCCAGCCCCAGCATTTT
- | - | TRBJ1-3 | TRBV6-5 | CASGPVSGNTIYF | TGTGCCAGCGGGCCGGTGTCTGGAAACACCATATATTTT
- | - | TRBJ2-3 | TRBV5-1 | CASSFLRRGSSTDTQYF | TGCGCCAGCAGCTTCTTGCGGAGGGGATCTAGCACAGATACGCAGTATTTT
- | TRBD2 | TRBJ2-7 | TRBV28 | CASRTSGNFYEQYF | TGTGCAAGCAGGACTAGCGGGAATTTCTACGAGCAGTACTTC
- | TRBD2 | TRBJ2-1 | TRBV3-1/TRBV3-2 | CASSHGTSYNEQFF | TGTGCCAGCAGCCATGGGACTAGTTACAATGAGCAGTTCTTC
- | - | TRBJ1-1 | TRBV16 | CASSQSYMNTEAFF | TGTGCCAGCAGCCAATCGTACATGAACACTGAAGCTTTCTTT
- | - | TRBJ2-2 | TRBV21-1 | CASSKPTGGTGDTGELFF | TGTGCCAGCAGCAAACCCACCGGGGGGACAGGGGACACCGGGGAGCTGTTTTTT
- | TRBD1 | TRBJ2-5 | TRBV7-2 | CASSQRKLQGETQYF | TGTGCCAGCAGCCAAAGAAAATTACAGGGGGAGACCCAGTACTTC
many | - | TRBJ1-2 | TRBV19 | CASSASQTYYGYTF | TGTGCCAGTAGTGCCTCCCAGACTTACTATGGCTACACCTTC